This T cell receptor (beta chain) was sequenced in a study of blood T cell repertoires in COVID-19. Study summary: COVID-19 samples collected from the United States, Italy and Spain covered acute and convalescent phases.

As processed by the authors: Amplifying reference gene primers gave estimates of nucleated cell counts. TCRdb's table, derived via immunoSEQ multiplex PCR, lists solely in-frame clones and lacks some. V and J calls plus clone size are reproduced from that table; the DNA served to infer D and trimming. Here the sample spans more than 90,000 clones, 75% to 90% being singletons. Looked up from germline, CDR1 is MNHEY and CDR2 is SVGAGI. V trimming: 4 bases; J trimming: 6 bases; junction bases outside the gene matches: 4. This CDR3 region has 13 residues. This chain connects TRBV6-5 to TRBJ1-2; 8 bases map to TRBD1. The TCR comes from a woman in her seventies with acute or convalescent COVID-19. Sequenced material: peripheral blood. The CDR3 loop reads CASSWTGQDGYTF. CDR3 sequence (DNA): TGTGCCAGCAGTTGGACAGGGCAGGATGGCTACACCTTC.